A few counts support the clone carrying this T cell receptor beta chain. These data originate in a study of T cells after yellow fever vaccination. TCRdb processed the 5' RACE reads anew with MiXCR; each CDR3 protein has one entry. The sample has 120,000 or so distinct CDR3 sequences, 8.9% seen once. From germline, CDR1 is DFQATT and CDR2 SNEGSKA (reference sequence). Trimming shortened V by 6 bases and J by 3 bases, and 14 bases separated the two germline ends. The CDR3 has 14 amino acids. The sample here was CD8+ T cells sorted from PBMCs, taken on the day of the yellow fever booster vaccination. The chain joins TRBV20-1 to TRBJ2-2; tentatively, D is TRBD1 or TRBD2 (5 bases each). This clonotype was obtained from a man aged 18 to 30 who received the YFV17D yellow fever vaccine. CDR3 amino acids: CSARRDGHTGELFF. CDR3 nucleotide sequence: TGCAGTGCCCGCCGGGACGGGCACACCGGGGAGCTGTTTTTT.